This T cell receptor beta chain stems from a study of T-cell reconstitution after alpha-beta-depleted transplantation in children. Unique molecular identifiers were used to barcode this TCRbeta library. In TCRdb, the PCR reads were re-called with MiXCR into one record per CDR3 protein. The sample carries some 300,000 distinct CDR3 sequences, 10% recorded once. Many counts were recorded for this clonotype. The starting material was PBMCs from the stem cell graft donor, obtained from the stem cell graft. This clonotype was sampled from a human donor who donated a stem cell graft to a child with acute lymphoblastic leukemia.

CDR3 bases: TGCGCCAGCAGTGCGGAGACAGGGCCTTACAATGAGCAGTTCTTC. Residues: CASSAETGPYNEQFF. This chain joins TRBV10-2 and TRBJ2-1; TRBD1 matches 7 bases. The CDR3 contains 15 residues. J was trimmed by 4 bases and V by 4 bases; bases with no gene match: 7. CDR1 is WSHSY, CDR2 SAAADI, per germline.